The T cell receptor (beta chain) described here comes from a study of CD8+CD57+ T cells in acquired aplastic anemia. On the study more broadly: The average for DNA from sorted CD4+ and CD8+ cells was 3.2 ug. Reads per healthy sample averaged around 10 million (CD4+) and approximately 12 million (CD8+). The study's findings and limits: Found in both controls and patients were around 29 CD8+ CDR3 sequences. In CD8+ cells, Simpson's diversity showed no significant difference between patients and controls.

As concerns this clonotype: Antigen: not known.

CDR1 is SGDLS, CDR2 YYNGEE, per germline. Trimming cost V 4 bases and J 2 bases, with 12 bases left between them. The CDR3 is 14 residues long. TCR beta VDJ and CDR3 profiling used genomic DNA as template. A single record per CDR3 protein comes from TCRdb applying MiXCR to the reads. This sample has around 170,000 distinct CDR3 sequences; 55% to 75% occur once, and the top ten carry 35% to 50%. The TCR originated in a human donor in good health. Sequenced material: sorted CD4+, CD8+, or CD8+CD57+ T cells (not recorded which) from PBMCs. The genes are TRBV9 and TRBJ2-5, with D possibly TRBD1 on 5 matching bases. CDR3 region: CASSQRTLQETQYF. CDR3 coding DNA: TGTGCCAGCAGCCAAAGGACACTTCAAGAGACCCAGTACTTC.